The T cell receptor beta chain under discussion was sequenced for a study of blood T cell repertoires in COVID-19. Study overall: Donors in the United States, Italy and Spain gave samples during acute or convalescent COVID-19. PBMCs, B-cell-depleted T cells, or T cells were the source of the cDNA or gDNA that made up the material.

Authors' processing steps: For nucleated cells, counts were estimated from reference gene primer amplification. Sequencing was performed with immunoSEQ multiplex PCR; in TCRdb, only in-frame clones are kept and a portion is missing. The DNA was the basis for D and trimming; V, J and clone size are from that table. The sample holds tens of thousands of clones, around 81% seen once. This receptor was obtained from a man aged 80 or over with acute or convalescent COVID-19. The specimen sequenced was peripheral blood.

This chain's CDR3 is CASSPSAGSGNEKLFF. CDR3 bases: TGTGCCAGCAGCCCTAGCGCGGGGAGCGGGAATGAAAAACTGTTTTTT. The chain combines TRBV11-2 with TRBJ1-4; D is undetermined. This CDR3 has 16 amino acids. The ends were cut back, 5 bases at V and 5 bases at J, with 18 bases in the middle. Per germline, CDR1 SGHAT and CDR2 FQNNGV.